The source of this T cell receptor (beta chain) is a study of cytomegalovirus exposure and HLA in healthy donors. With 60 Vbeta and 13 Jbeta primers, the PCR was carried out. Data came from immunoSEQ multiplex PCR; TCRdb stores just in-frame clones and leaves some out. The sample records more than 95,000 clones, about 80% being singletons. This clone turned up a few times. Trimming removed 3 bases at V and 8 bases at J, with 16 bases between. CDR1 is GTSNPN and CDR2 is SVGIG in the germline V gene (reference sequence). CDR3 size: 13 residues. This TCR was recovered from a woman aged 45-65 years in good health and CMV-seropositive. The J gene is TRBJ1-2, the V gene TRBV30; tentative D call: TRBD1 (5 bases). The sample taken for sequencing was PBMCs. The CDR3 region has the DNA TGTGCCTGGAGAGATGCAGGGATGTGGGGCTACACCTTC. Its translation: CAWRDAGMWGYTF.